One and the same sample provided the 10 T cell receptor beta chains below, sequenced in a study of blood T cell repertoires in COVID-19. Only in-frame clones appear in the TCRdb table, and some are missing; sequencing was by immunoSEQ multiplex PCR. The sample yields about 230,000 clones, around nine tenths seen once. The sample consisted of PBMCs or T cells enriched from blood (not recorded which). Receptor source: a woman in her 30s with acute COVID-19.

For the CDR3, the DNA is TGTGCCAGCATGGTAAGGACAAGGAATTCACCCCTCCACTTT. Its translation is CASMVRTRNSPLHF. This chain links TRBV28 with TRBJ1-6; a weak D match, TRBD1 (5 bases). Germline V CDR1 and CDR2: MDHEN, SYDVKM. The ends were cut back, 7 bases at V and 7 bases at J, with 14 bases in the middle. This CDR3 spans 14 amino acids. The full variable domain, in which reference TRBV28 and TRBJ1-6 provide the parts outside the CDR3, is DVKVTQSSRYLVKRTGEKVFLECVQDMDHENMFWYRQDPGLGLRLIYFSYDVKMKEKGDIPEGYSVSREKKERFSLILESASTNQTSMYLCASMVRTRNSPLHFGNGTRLTVT.

The chain joins TRBV6-5 to TRBJ2-7; weak D call: TRBD2 (5 bases). V was pared by 2 bases and J by 6 bases, with 14 bases between. Germline CDR1 reads MNHEY; CDR2 reads SVGAGI. CDR3 length: 14 residues. The CDR3 is CASSYQTGIGEQYF. The CDR3 DNA reads TGTGCCAGCAGTTACCAAACCGGGATCGGCGAGCAGTACTTC.

The CDR3 protein is CASSPTAHSYEQYF. The CDR3 region has the DNA TGTGCCAGCAGCCCGACAGCTCACTCCTACGAGCAGTACTTC. The chain combines TRBV2 with TRBJ2-7; D is possibly TRBD1 (5 bases). V was shortened by 6 bases and J by 0 bases, with 12 bases between the two germline ends. CDR1 is SNHLY, CDR2 FYNNEI, per germline. The CDR3 has 14 amino acids.

The rearrangement joins TRBV4-3 to TRBJ2-7; D remains ambiguous. Germline V CDR1 and CDR2: LGHNA, YSLEER. V dropped 0 bases and J dropped 6 bases, with 12 bases sitting between them. This CDR3 comprises 14 residues. The CDR3 loop is CASSQDPLSGEQYF. The CDR3, as DNA: TGCGCCAGCAGCCAAGACCCCCTTAGTGGCGAGCAGTACTTC.

The J gene is TRBJ2-2, the V gene TRBV11-3; 13 bases map to TRBD2. Germline assignment: CDR1 SGHNT and CDR2 YENEEA. CDR3 length equals 16 residues. J gave up 4 bases and V 4 bases, and 3 bases lay outside the gene matches. In nucleotides, the CDR3 is TGTGCCAGCAGCTCGCGACTAGCGGGGGGCACCGGGGAGCTGTTTTTT. Protein sequence: CASSSRLAGGTGELFF.

The chain employs TRBV5-1 and TRBJ2-1, with D hard to call. CDR3 length: 13 amino acids. Trimming took 3 bases from V and 5 from J, leaving 9 bases between them. Germline CDR1 and CDR2: SGHRS and YFSETQ. The CDR3 DNA is TGCGCCAGCAGCTCTGCAGGTCACAATGAGCAGTTCTTC. Amino acids: CASSSAGHNEQFF.

The CDR3, as DNA: TGTGCCAGCAGTCCCACGGGTCAAAGGCAGTACTTC. Translation gives CASSPTGQRQYF. The rearrangement joins TRBV12-3 or TRBV12-4 to TRBJ2-7; D not resolved. With 5 bases removed from V and 9 bases from J, the gap between germline ends came to 14 bases. The CDR3 length is 12 residues.

This clone was detected a few times. V is TRBV29-1 and J is TRBJ1-2; D not resolved. The V end lost 5 bases, the J end lost 3 bases, and 7 bases lay between the germline ends. The CDR3 is 11 residues long. CDR1 SQVTM and CDR2 ANQGSEA come from the germline V gene. CDR3 DNA: TGCAGCGTTACATTGGACTATGGCTACACCTTC. Encoded protein: CSVTLDYGYTF.

V usage is TRBV18 and J usage is TRBJ1-4; D may be TRBD1 (6 bases). From germline, CDR1 is KGHSH and CDR2 LQKENI. The V end lost 4 bases, the J end lost 8 bases, and 14 bases lay between the germline ends. The length of the CDR3 is 14 residues. The CDR3 is CASSHKDSQEKLFF. The CDR3 DNA reads TGTGCCAGCTCACACAAGGACAGCCAGGAAAAACTGTTTTTT.

This clone was detected only a few times. The chain combines TRBV7-2 with TRBJ2-7, with D possibly TRBD1 on 5 matching bases. V lost 4 bases, J lost 0 bases, and 10 bases lay in between. CDR3 size: 14 residues. Looked up from germline, CDR1 is SGHTA and CDR2 is FQGNSA. In DNA form, the CDR3 reads TGTGCCAGCAGCTCGACAGTGAGCTCCTACGAGCAGTACTTC. Its translation: CASSSTVSSYEQYF.